The clone carrying this T cell receptor (beta chain) was seen ten or more times. Its antigen is as yet unknown. As previously described, bulk TCR libraries were made using listed TCR primers. TCRdb passed the PCR reads through MiXCR, listing each CDR3 protein once. Among around 480,000 distinct CDR3 sequences, over 20% were seen once, and the ten largest hold about 0.8%. The record originates from a study of molecular identifiers for immune sequencing clone quantification. Study-wide results and limits: Clone sizes could be underestimated for highly expanded clones when identical TCR molecules share a barcode. Over 97% of effector molecules, yet under 1% of naive-cell molecules, were held by clones above 20 RNA copies.

V trimming: 2 bases; J trimming: 3 bases; junction bases outside the gene matches: 5. The V gene's germline CDR1 is MDHEN and CDR2 SYDVKM. CDR3 size: 15 residues. Naive CD8 T cells were FACS-sorted by CD8+CD4-CCR7+CD45RA+ markers. The material sequenced was naive CD8+ T cells from blood, with Jurkat cell RNA spiked in. Documented subset: FACS-sorted CD8+CD4-CCR7+CD45RA+ naive T cells. This TCR derives from a human donor in good health. Some libraries in this study had Jurkat cell RNA spiked in. V and J are TRBV28 and TRBJ2-3; 7 nucleotides match TRBD2. The CDR3 loop reads CASSLGGLTTDTQYF. Here the CDR3 DNA reads TGTGCCAGCAGTTTAGGGGGACTAACTACAGATACGCAGTATTTT. Full variable domain (remainder filled in from reference TRBV28 and TRBJ2-3): DVKVTQSSRYLVKRTGEKVFLECVQDMDHENMFWYRQDPGLGLRLIYFSYDVKMKEKGDIPEGYSVSREKKERFSLILESASTNQTSMYLCASSLGGLTTDTQYFGPGTRLTVL.